A single sample gave rise to the 18 T cell receptor beta chains below, sequenced in a study of CD8 T cells in Susac syndrome (dated by TCRdb to the late 2010s). Library preparation was by the immunoSEQ multiplex PCR assay. RNA was extracted using the RNeasy kit, and about 0.5 to 1 ug of the RNA was reverse transcribed with random hexamers. TCRdb reworked the public reads: Q25 trimming with fastp, MiXCR clone assembly, productive beta chains retained. Rows with one shared CDR3 protein collapse into an entry with the most common genes and DNA. Present in this sample are some 150,000 distinct CDR3 sequences, roughly 95% of which were seen just once. The top ten constitute roughly 0.084% of the sample. The sequencing input was CD4+ T cells from PBMCs. These receptor sequences come from a human donor with Susac syndrome.

The rearrangement joins TRBV20-1 to TRBJ2-2; no clear D gene. V lost 6 bases, J lost 1 base, and 12 bases lay in between. The germline CDR1 and CDR2 sequences are DFQATT and SNEGSKA (reference sequence). CDR3 length: 14 residues. The CDR3 loop reads CSAPSTGNTGELFF. The CDR3 DNA follows: TGCAGTGCCCCCTCCACGGGGAACACCGGGGAGCTGTTTTTT.

This chain uses TRBV14 with TRBJ2-2; the match to TRBD1 covers 7 bases. Germline assignment: CDR1 SGHDN and CDR2 FVKESK. The V and J ends lost 6 bases and 1 base, in that order; junction bases with no gene match: 8. CDR3 length: 16 amino acids. The DNA of the CDR3 is TGTGCCAGCAGACAGGGGCAGGCCCTGAACACCGGGGAGCTGTTTTTT. It encodes CASRQGQALNTGELFF.

This chain uses TRBV20-1 with TRBJ1-1, with a tentative D call TRBD1 (5 bases). V lost 1 base and J lost 6, with 21 bases in between. The CDR3 covers 16 residues. Germline CDR1 reads DFQATT; CDR2 reads SNEGSKA (reference sequence). The CDR3 spells CSARVVSRDWEAEAFF. The CDR3 DNA is TGCAGTGCTAGAGTCGTATCGAGGGACTGGGAGGCTGAAGCTTTCTTT.

The chain carries TRBV6-6 and TRBJ2-5; D is unclear. CDR3 length: 14 residues. Germline V CDR1 and CDR2: MNHNY, SVGAGI (reference sequence). The V end lost 2 bases, the J end lost 3 bases, and 10 bases lay between the germline ends. The CDR3 region has the DNA TGTGCCAGCAGTTACGGCCAGGAAAAAGAGACCCAGTACTTC. This gives the protein CASSYGQEKETQYF.

The chain combines TRBV20-1 with TRBJ2-5; 10 nucleotides agree with TRBD2. Per the germline V gene, CDR1 is DFQATT and CDR2 is SNEGSKA (reference sequence). This CDR3 is 17 amino acids long. V shed 0 bases and J 3 bases; nucleotides not matched to a gene: 10. The CDR3 DNA sequence: TGCAGTGCTAGAGATCCCAGGTCTAGCGGGAGAGAAGAGACCCAGTACTTC. Protein product: CSARDPRSSGREETQYF.

The chain combines TRBV4-1 with TRBJ1-4; D is unresolved. The V gene lost 1 base and the J gene lost 6 bases, with 15 bases spanning the gap. The CDR3 spans 16 residues. The germline V gene encodes CDR1 MGHRA and CDR2 YSYEKL. In nucleotides, the CDR3 is TGCGCCAGCAGCCAAGTAATTCGGTTCGGAGATGAAAAACTGTTTTTT. This codes for CASSQVIRFGDEKLFF.

The V gene is TRBV5-4, the J gene TRBJ2-7; 7 bases align to TRBD2. CDR1 SGHNT and CDR2 YYREEE come from the germline V gene (reference sequence). Germline trimming cut 4 bases from V and 5 bases from J; bases unmatched to any gene: 6. This CDR3 spans 13 amino acids. CDR3 protein: CASSRAGRDEQYF. DNA for the CDR3: TGTGCCAGCAGCAGAGCGGGGAGAGACGAGCAGTACTTC.

The chain is built from TRBV13 and TRBJ2-3, with no clear D. The germline gives CDR1 PRHDT, CDR2 FYEKMQ (reference sequence). With 2 bases removed from V and 5 bases from J, the gap between germline ends came to 11 bases. This CDR3 region has 14 residues. The CDR3 coding sequence is TGTGCCAGCAGCTTATTGGCGGTGGTAGATACGCAGTATTTT. It translates to CASSLLAVVDTQYF.

DNA of the CDR3: TGTGCCAGCAGCGTAGCTACCCGGGGGTGGACAGGGGGAAGAAACACTGAAGCTTTCTTT. Amino acid sequence: CASSVATRGWTGGRNTEAFF. The chain is built from TRBV9 and TRBJ1-1; TRBD1 agrees at 10 bases. After removal of 0 bases from V and 2 bases from J, the junction contained 16 bases not matched to a gene. Germline CDR1 SGDLS, CDR2 YYNGEE. The CDR3 consists of 20 residues.

Here the CDR3 DNA reads TGTGCCACCGCCGGGACAGATAACCCCTACGAGCAGTACTTC. Protein: CATAGTDNPYEQYF. This sequence joins TRBV15 and TRBJ2-7; 7 bases are a match to TRBD1. Germline-derived CDR1 and CDR2 are LNHNV and YYDKDF (reference sequence). The CDR3 runs to 14 residues. After removal of 8 bases from V and 2 bases from J, the junction contained 9 bases not matched to a gene. The whole variable domain, filled in from reference TRBV15 and TRBJ2-7, reads DAMVIQNPRYQVTQFGKPVTLSCSQTLNHNVMYWYQQKSSQAPKLLFHYYDKDFNNEADTPDNFQSRRPNTSFCFLDIRSPGLGDTAMYLCATAGTDNPYEQYFGPGTRLTVT.

This chain uses TRBV25-1 with TRBJ2-2; perhaps TRBD1 as D (6 bases). The germline V gene encodes CDR1 MGHDK and CDR2 SYGVNS. The CDR3 is 17 amino acids. Trimming removed 1 base from V and 1 base from J, with 13 bases in between. The CDR3 spells CASSESRGHGNTGELFF. In nucleotides, the CDR3 is TGTGCCAGCAGTGAATCCCGGGGACATGGGAACACCGGGGAGCTGTTTTTT. Filled out from reference TRBV25-1 and TRBJ2-2, the complete variable domain reads EADIYQTPRYLVIGTGKKITLECSQTMGHDKMYWYQQDPGMELHLIHYSYGVNSTEKGDLSSESTVSRIRTEHFPLTLESARPSHTSQYLCASSESRGHGNTGELFFGEGSRLTVL.

The sample holds one count of this clonotype. The CDR3 sequence is CASSLEDRYDEQYF. CDR3 nucleotides: TGTGCCAGCAGCTTAGAAGACAGGTACGACGAGCAGTACTTC. The gene calls are TRBV7-9 and TRBJ2-7, with D perhaps TRBD1 (6 bases). The germline CDR1 and CDR2 sequences are SEHNR and FQNEAQ (reference sequence). The CDR3 consists of 14 residues. Between the trimmed V and J ends, which lost 1 base and 5 bases, there was a span of 12 bases. The complete variable domain, with remaining parts taken from reference TRBV7-9 and TRBJ2-7, reads DTGVSQNPRHKITKRGQNVTFRCDPISEHNRLYWYRQTLGQGPEFLTYFQNEAQLEKSRLLSDRFSAERPKGSFSTLEIQRTEQGDSAMYLCASSLEDRYDEQYFGPGTRLTVT.

This rearrangement joins TRBV20-1 to TRBJ1-4, with TRBD1 matching over 10 bases. The CDR3 contains 13 residues. V lost 6 bases to trimming and J lost 14 bases; unmatched junction nucleotides: 12. Germline V gene data show CDR1 as DFQATT and CDR2 as SNEGSKA (reference sequence). CDR3 in DNA: TGCAGTGCCAGACAGGGGGCGCATTTAGGTCTGTTTTTT. It is translated as CSARQGAHLGLFF.

The chain is built from TRBV7-9 and TRBJ2-6; D unresolved. V gave up 5 bases and J gave up 0 bases, with 8 bases separating them. The CDR3 is 15 amino acids. Germline V lookup: CDR1 SEHNR, CDR2 FQNEAQ (reference sequence). CDR3 region: CASSPESSGANVLTF. The CDR3 bases are TGTGCCAGCAGCCCGGAGAGCTCTGGGGCCAACGTCCTGACTTTC. Full variable domain (outside the CDR3, taken from reference TRBV7-9 and TRBJ2-6): DTGVSQNPRHKITKRGQNVTFRCDPISEHNRLYWYRQTLGQGPEFLTYFQNEAQLEKSRLLSDRFSAERPKGSFSTLEIQRTEQGDSAMYLCASSPESSGANVLTFGAGSRLTVL.

The chain has TRBV24-1 and TRBJ2-1; unclear D gene. The germline CDR1 and CDR2 sequences are KGHDR and SFDVKD. The CDR3 runs to 14 residues. V lost 9 bases and J 11 bases, leaving 22 bases between the germline ends. In DNA, the CDR3 is TGTGCCACCGGCCTGGCTGGTGAAGGAAGGAAGCAGTTCTTC. This sequence encodes CATGLAGEGRKQFF.

The chain combines TRBV5-1 with TRBJ2-5; 7 bases fit TRBD2. This CDR3 has 13 amino acids. V lost 4 bases to trimming and J lost 4 bases; unmatched junction nucleotides: 4. CDR1 and CDR2 (germline): SGHRS, YFSETQ. CDR3 residues: CASSGGGTETQYF. CDR3 nucleotides: TGCGCCAGCAGCGGGGGAGGGACAGAGACCCAGTACTTC.

The rearrangement uses TRBV7-3 and TRBJ2-5, with TRBD1 matching over 9 bases. V lost 4 bases and J lost 8; bases outside the gene matches: 11. CDR1 is SGHTA, CDR2 FQGTGA, per germline. The length of the CDR3 is 15 residues. The CDR3 region has the DNA TGTGCCAGCAGCTCCGCTCCGGGACAGGGAAAAACCCAGTACTTC. Its protein product is CASSSAPGQGKTQYF. Together with reference TRBV7-3 and TRBJ2-5, the CDR3 gives the full variable domain: GAGVSQTPSNKVTEKGKYVELRCDPISGHTALYWYRQSLGQGPEFLIYFQGTGAADDSGLPNDRFFAVRPEGSVSTLKIQRTERGDSAVYLCASSSAPGQGKTQYFGPGTRLLVL.

V is TRBV27 and J is TRBJ1-6; a possible D gene is TRBD1 (5 bases). The CDR3 is 15 amino acids. The germline V and J ends were trimmed by 5 bases and 7 bases, with 15 bases remaining between them. The germline CDR1 and CDR2 sequences are MNHEY and SMNVEV (reference sequence). The CDR3: CASSPGTTRNSPLHF. The DNA for the CDR3 is TGTGCCAGCAGTCCGGGGACTACACGAAATTCACCCCTCCACTTT.